This T cell receptor (beta chain) is from a study of cytotoxic CD8 clonotypes in ibrutinib-treated CLL. Study findings and constraints: Clonality, elevated at ibrutinib response, dropped back toward baseline at progression.

Depth targeted 1 in 200,000 to 1 in 1 million T cells, averaging roughly 9.7x coverage per clonotype. The assay was immunoSEQ multiplex PCR, and TCRdb's table has in-frame clones only and misses some. The data hold around 40,000 clones, with 71% observed a single time. This CDR3 is 17 amino acids long. Germline-derived CDR1 and CDR2 are MGHRA and YSYEKL. The ends were cut back, 0 bases at V and 4 bases at J, with 18 bases in the middle. Remarks on this clone: Its matching antigen is unknown.

This TCR came from a human donor with chronic lymphocytic leukemia. Sample: PBMCs, taken at disease progression, from a patient treated with ibrutinib. The gene calls are TRBV4-1 and TRBJ1-2, with D maybe TRBD1 (5 bases). The CDR3 DNA reads TGCGCCAGCAGCCAAGAAGATCGGGGTGACAGAGCCTATGGCTACACCTTC. Translated: CASSQEDRGDRAYGYTF.